Each of the 15 T cell receptor beta chains below was sequenced from the same sample in a study of vaccination and CD4 T cells after COVID-19. These TCRs are of unknown antigen specificity. The assay that was used to sequence DNA from cultured CD4+ T cells was the Oncomine TCR Beta short-read assay. MiXCR, applied by TCRdb to the PCR reads, yields one record per CDR3 protein. The profile shows just under 20,000 distinct CDR3 sequences, roughly 47% of them singletons. Described treatment: approximately nine-day PBMC culture with coronavirus spike peptide pools or control peptides (ViraFEST assay). Sequenced here: CD4+ T cells from blood, cultured in vitro, sampled before SARS-CoV-2 vaccination. The receptors derive from a human donor who had recovered from COVID-19.

This clonotype was detected only a few times. The genes are TRBV7-2 and TRBJ2-3; possibly TRBD2 for D (6 bases). V gave up 3 bases and J gave up 9 bases, with 19 bases separating them. The CDR3 is made up of 15 amino acids. Per the germline V gene, CDR1 is SGHTA and CDR2 is FQGNSA. For the CDR3, the DNA is TGTGCCAGCAGCTTGGATCCGGGAGTTTGGGTAACGCAGTATTTT. It is translated as CASSLDPGVWVTQYF.

The CDR3 here is CASSSLAGVNTGELFF. The CDR3 DNA follows: TGTGCCAGTAGTTCACTAGCGGGGGTTAACACCGGGGAGCTGTTTTTT. The chain joins TRBV19 to TRBJ2-2; TRBD2 aligns across 11 bases. The CDR3 sequence is 16 residues long. Germline V gene data show CDR1 as LNHDA and CDR2 as SQIVND (reference sequence). The junction had 4 bases not matched to a gene; V was cut back by 5 bases and J by 2 bases.

The V call is TRBV5-5, the J call TRBJ2-1; 7 bases agree with TRBD1. Germline V CDR1 and CDR2: SGHKS, YYEKEE (reference sequence). V lost 4 bases, J lost 0 bases, and 4 bases stayed unmatched. This CDR3 has 15 residues. The CDR3 coding sequence is TGTGCCAGCAGCGTTGACAGGGTCTCCTACAATGAGCAGTTCTTC. This encodes CASSVDRVSYNEQFF.

The chain carries TRBV27 and TRBJ2-3; D possibly corresponds to TRBD1 (6 bases). V was pared by 6 bases and J by 7 bases, with 17 bases between. From germline, CDR1 is MNHEY and CDR2 SMNVEV (reference sequence). The CDR3 loop spans 14 amino acids. CDR3 amino acids: CASRVRTDLYTQYF. In DNA form, the CDR3 reads TGTGCCAGCAGAGTAAGGACAGACCTTTATACGCAGTATTTT.

This CDR3 reads CASRDRAHSPLHF. The CDR3, as DNA: TGTGCCAGCAGGGACAGGGCCCATTCACCCCTCCACTTT. J is TRBJ1-6 and V is TRBV27, with 8 nucleotides matching TRBD1. Germline V gene data show CDR1 as MNHEY and CDR2 as SMNVEV (reference sequence). This CDR3 has 13 residues. The junction had 3 bases not matched to a gene; V was cut back by 6 bases and J by 8 bases.

This clonotype was picked up a small number of times. The J gene is TRBJ1-6, the V gene TRBV2; D gene uncertain. CDR1 is SNHLY, CDR2 FYNNEI, per germline. Trimming took off 3 bases at V and 5 bases at J, with 11 bases between the two ends. This CDR3 spans 15 amino acids. DNA for the CDR3: TGTGCCAGCAGTGATCTTAGGTCAGATAATTCACCCCTCCACTTT. Translated, it gives CASSDLRSDNSPLHF.

The chain has TRBV6-1 and TRBJ2-5, with a tentative D call TRBD2 (5 bases). Germline CDR1 and CDR2: MNHNS and SASEGT. The CDR3 length is 14 residues. V was cut by 1 base and J by 9 bases, with 15 bases left in between. In DNA form, the CDR3 reads TGTGCCAGCAGTGAAGACTGGAACACGAGGGCCCAGTACTTC. It codes for CASSEDWNTRAQYF.

V and J are TRBV5-5 and TRBJ1-2; D unclear. Trimming left V 0 bases short and J 8 bases short, with 11 bases between. The CDR3 length is 13 residues. Germline CDR1 and CDR2: SGHKS and YYEKEE (reference sequence). This CDR3 reads CASSLADVRGYTF. CDR3 nucleotides: TGTGCCAGCAGCTTGGCCGATGTGCGGGGCTACACCTTC.

This clonotype was observed a handful of times. The V and J genes are TRBV6-1 and TRBJ1-1, with D perhaps TRBD1 (6 bases). The V gene lost 6 bases and the J gene lost 5 bases, with 16 bases spanning the gap. The CDR3 totals 14 residues. From germline, CDR1 is MNHNS and CDR2 SASEGT. CDR3 sequence: CASSQGYRDTEAFF. As DNA, the CDR3 is TGTGCCAGCAGCCAAGGGTACAGGGATACTGAAGCTTTCTTT.

This clonotype has just a few counts. The rearrangement joins TRBV27 to TRBJ2-2, with D possibly matching TRBD1 (5 bases). The germline CDR1 and CDR2 sequences are MNHEY and SMNVEV (reference sequence). The CDR3 is 14 residues long. Deletions cut 7 bases from V and 1 base from J, with 10 bases between. The CDR3 DNA reads as TGTGCCAGCACTACTCAGGGGAACACCGGGGAGCTGTTTTTT. Its protein product is CASTTQGNTGELFF.

Only a few counts were recorded for this clonotype. The chain couples TRBV21-1 to TRBJ1-2; TRBD1, the table's D call, lacks a check against the DNA. TRBV21-1 is given as a pseudogene. This CDR3 comprises 13 residues. The CDR3 region has the DNA TGTGCCAGCAAAGCCGTGGTTTCGGGAGGCTACACCTTC. This encodes CASKAVVSGGYTF.

The V gene is TRBV19, the J gene TRBJ2-5, with D possibly called TRBD1 or TRBD2 (6 bases each). V was shortened by 5 bases and J by 4 bases, with 17 bases between the two germline ends. CDR1 is LNHDA and CDR2 is SQIVND in the germline V gene (reference sequence). The CDR3 contains 15 residues. CDR3 bases: TGTGCCAGTAGTGCCTCGAAAGGGGGGCGAGAGACCCAGTACTTC. Translation gives CASSASKGGRETQYF.

J is TRBJ2-1 and V is TRBV4-1, with 7 positions matching TRBD2. With V trimmed by 0 bases and J by 5 bases, 10 bases remained unmatched. The V gene's germline CDR1 is MGHRA and CDR2 YSYEKL. The CDR3 is 17 amino acids. The CDR3 DNA reads TGCGCCAGCAGCCAAGATTTCGCGGGAGTGGGGCACAATGAGCAGTTCTTC. This sequence encodes CASSQDFAGVGHNEQFF.

This clonotype has only a few counts. The chain uses TRBV24-1 and TRBJ2-5; 9 nucleotides align to TRBD1. This CDR3 region has 15 residues. The trim removed 4 bases at V and 5 bases at J, leaving 7 bases unmatched. CDR1 is KGHDR and CDR2 is SFDVKD in the germline V gene. The CDR3 nucleotides read TGTGCCACCAGTGAGCACACAGGGGGCGGGGAGACCCAGTACTTC. Translated, it gives CATSEHTGGGETQYF.

This clonotype occurred a few times. The chain uses TRBV2 and TRBJ2-5; no reliable D call. The length of the CDR3 is 17 residues. The V and J ends lost 7 bases and 5 bases respectively, with 26 bases between them. Germline CDR1 SNHLY, CDR2 FYNNEI. The CDR3 DNA reads TGTGCCAGCACCATGGGGATGATATCTGGATTAGGGGAGACCCAGTACTTC. This gives the protein CASTMGMISGLGETQYF. The full variable domain, completed using reference TRBV2 and TRBJ2-5, is EPEVTQTPSHQVTQMGQEVILRCVPISNHLYFYWYRQILGQKVEFLVSFYNNEISEKSEIFDDQFSVERPDGSNFTLKIRSTKLEDSAMYFCASTMGMISGLGETQYFGPGTRLLVL.